This T cell receptor (beta chain) is drawn from a study of T cells in Graves' hyperthyroidism and ophthalmopathy (dated by TCRdb to about 2019). Describing the broader study: Peripheral blood was sampled at the time of initial diagnosis, prior to any treatment. The 100 discovery patients were divided at random into training and test sets in a 7:3 ratio. Once sampling was done, hyperthyroidism patients were given methimazole at a starting dose of 30 mg daily, whereas ophthalmopathy patients were given high-dose intravenous methylprednisolone. An independent validation cohort of 18 to 20 hyperthyroidism patients and about 15 patients who later progressed to ophthalmopathy tested prospective prediction of ophthalmopathy. To identify distinguishing TCR V-J signatures, a discovery cohort of 90 to 100 patients was used, comprising fewer than 45 with Graves' ophthalmopathy and 57 with stable Graves' hyperthyroidism. The paper reports TCR Vbeta CDR3 sequencing of approximately 140 peripheral blood samples: 40 to 45 ophthalmopathy, around 80 hyperthyroidism and around 17 progressor patients. The study also compared thyroid tissue and blood T-cell repertoires from more than 5 Graves' hyperthyroidism patients. General study outcomes and caveats: Sample size was not statistically predetermined, and blinding of investigators to group allocation was not performed. A 13 V-J signature model separated ophthalmopathy from stable hyperthyroidism, with around 88% sensitivity and around 84% specificity in cross-validation and 80%/75% in testing. Most expanded thyroid clonotypes (frequency above 0.001) were also found in blood, which suggests that blood repertoires may mirror thyroid immune responses. In validation, the model predicted progression to ophthalmopathy with around 71% sensitivity and about 72% specificity, a median of 6.5 months before onset.

Stable Graves' hyperthyroidism was defined as no progression to ophthalmopathy during 18 months of follow-up. The hyperthyroidism patients were between 18 and 65 years old and newly diagnosed, with a disease duration of less than 2 months. Patients with uncontrolled infections, other autoimmune diseases, pregnancy or lactation were excluded. Diagnoses were based on clinical symptoms, serum thyroxine and TRAb, thyroid ultrasound and orbital computed tomography. Ficoll-Paque density gradient centrifugation was used to isolate PBMCs from approximately 10 ml of fresh peripheral blood. Total RNA was extracted with Trizol reagent, and quality was checked on an Agilent 2100 Bioanalyzer. Ten or more counts support this clonotype. Its antigen specificity is not known. Nothing much larger sits one base from this clone, and base qualities are not available. The TCR beta CDR3 regions were amplified from the RNA transcripts. A first-round RT-PCR of the TCR CDR3 used the HTBI primer set with the Qiagen OneStep RT-PCR kit. Libraries were constructed in a second round of multiplex PCR, after which size selection and purification were carried out. Paired-end sequencing of the libraries was performed with 100 bp reads on an Illumina HiSeq2000. Under the source paper's analysis protocol: SOAPnuke was used to process the raw data, throwing out any read that contained adapters or uncalled bases, had a mean Phred below 15, or lacked an exact constant-primer or identifier match. COPE v1.2.5 was used to merge the high-quality paired reads, and each unique nucleotide sequence was defined as a clonotype. MiTCR v1.1 was used to align clonotypes to the IMGT TRBV, TRBD and TRBJ reference segments. Analysis was restricted to V-J combinations with a frequency above 0.0001, which covered about 99% of repertoires. The TCS score was defined as the ratio of F50 (clonal expansion) to E x V (chaos), calculated using BLOSUM62-based TCRdist between CDR3 peptides within each V-J. Welch's t-statistics and random forest reduced 450 to 600 V-J features to fewer than 15, which were used in a naive Bayes classifier (R e1071). TCRdb reprocessing: public reads trimmed at Q25 with fastp, clones called with MiXCR, in-frame beta chains kept. Entries that share a CDR3 protein sequence are merged under the most common genes and DNA. TCRdb's processing, not the authors', yielded these V and J calls. The sample yields some 500,000 distinct CDR3 sequences; about 15% were counted once. The ten biggest clones cover about 17% of the sample.

Taken from cysteine to phenylalanine, the CDR3 has 15 residues. Just the 45-base CDR3 DNA is kept, in frame starting at base 1. CDR1 is given as LGHDT and CDR2 as YNNKEL, both from the germline V gene (reference sequence). Between the V and J ends, shortened by 4 bases and 2 bases respectively, the junction contains 15 bases. This TCR was recovered from a young woman with Graves' hyperthyroidism. Specimen: blood. This receptor chain uses TRBV3-1 and TRBJ2-7; no D gene is confidently identified. The encoded CDR3 is CASSPSAGRTYEQYF. The sequenced DNA: TGTGCCAGCAGCCCTTCAGCAGGACGGACCTACGAGCAGTACTTC.